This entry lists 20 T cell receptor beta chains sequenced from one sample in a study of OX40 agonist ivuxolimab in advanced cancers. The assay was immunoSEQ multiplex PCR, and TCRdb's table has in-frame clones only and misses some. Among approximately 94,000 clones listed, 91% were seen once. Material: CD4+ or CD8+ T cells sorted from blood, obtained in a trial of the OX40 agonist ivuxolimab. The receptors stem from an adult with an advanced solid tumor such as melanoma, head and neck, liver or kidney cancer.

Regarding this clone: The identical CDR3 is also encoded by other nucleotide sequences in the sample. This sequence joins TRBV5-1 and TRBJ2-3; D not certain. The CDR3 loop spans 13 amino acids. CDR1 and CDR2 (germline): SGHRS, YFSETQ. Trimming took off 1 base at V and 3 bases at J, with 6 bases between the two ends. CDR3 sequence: CASSLRRTDTQYF. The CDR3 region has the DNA TGCGCCAGCAGCTTGAGGAGAACAGATACGCAGTATTTT.

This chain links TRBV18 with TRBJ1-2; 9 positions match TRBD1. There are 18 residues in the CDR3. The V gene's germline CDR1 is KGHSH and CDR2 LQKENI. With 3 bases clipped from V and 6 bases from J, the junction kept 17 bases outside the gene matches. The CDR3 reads CASSPQLPGQGLADGYTF. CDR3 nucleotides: TGTGCCAGCTCACCCCAACTTCCGGGACAGGGTTTAGCGGATGGCTACACCTTC.

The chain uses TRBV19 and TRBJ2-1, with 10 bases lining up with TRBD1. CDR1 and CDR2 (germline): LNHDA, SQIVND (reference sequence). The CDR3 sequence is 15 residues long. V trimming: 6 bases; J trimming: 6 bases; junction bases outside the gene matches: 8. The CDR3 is CASSIGTGVGNEQFF. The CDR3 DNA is TGTGCCAGTAGCATCGGGACAGGGGTAGGCAATGAGCAGTTCTTC.

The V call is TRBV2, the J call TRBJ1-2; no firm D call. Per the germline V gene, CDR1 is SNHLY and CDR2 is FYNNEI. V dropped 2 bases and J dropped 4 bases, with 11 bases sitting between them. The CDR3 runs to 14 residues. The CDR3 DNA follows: TGTGCCAGCAGTGAAAATGAAAGCGTCTATGGCTACACCTTC. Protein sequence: CASSENESVYGYTF. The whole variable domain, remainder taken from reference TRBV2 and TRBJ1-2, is EPEVTQTPSHQVTQMGQEVILRCVPISNHLYFYWYRQILGQKVEFLVSFYNNEISEKSEIFDDQFSVERPDGSNFTLKIRSTKLEDSAMYFCASSENESVYGYTFGSGTRLTVV.

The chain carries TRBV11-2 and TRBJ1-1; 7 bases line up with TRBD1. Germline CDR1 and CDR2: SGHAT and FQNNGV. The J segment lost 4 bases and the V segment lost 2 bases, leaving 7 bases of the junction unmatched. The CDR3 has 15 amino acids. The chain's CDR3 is CASSLRGQLGTEAFF. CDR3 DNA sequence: TGTGCCAGCAGCTTAAGGGGACAGCTTGGCACTGAAGCTTTCTTT.

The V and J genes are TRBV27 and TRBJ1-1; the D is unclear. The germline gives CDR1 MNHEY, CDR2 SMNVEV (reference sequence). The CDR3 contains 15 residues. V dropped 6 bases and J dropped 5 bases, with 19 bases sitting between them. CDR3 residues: CASSLTFPISTEAFF. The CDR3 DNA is TGTGCCAGCAGCCTCACTTTTCCGATCAGTACTGAAGCTTTCTTT.

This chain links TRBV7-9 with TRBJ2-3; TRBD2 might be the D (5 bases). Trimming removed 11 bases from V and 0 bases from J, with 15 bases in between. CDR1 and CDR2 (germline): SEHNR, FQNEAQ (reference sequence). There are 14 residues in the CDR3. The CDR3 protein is CAGLSGYSTDTQYF. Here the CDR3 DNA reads TGTGCCGGCCTCAGCGGATATAGCACAGATACGCAGTATTTT.

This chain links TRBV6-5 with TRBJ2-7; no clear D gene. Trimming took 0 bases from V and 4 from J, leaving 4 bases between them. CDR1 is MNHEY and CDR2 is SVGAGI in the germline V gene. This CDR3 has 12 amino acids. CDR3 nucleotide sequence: TGTGCCAGCAGTTACTCAAGATACGAGCAGTACTTC. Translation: CASSYSRYEQYF.

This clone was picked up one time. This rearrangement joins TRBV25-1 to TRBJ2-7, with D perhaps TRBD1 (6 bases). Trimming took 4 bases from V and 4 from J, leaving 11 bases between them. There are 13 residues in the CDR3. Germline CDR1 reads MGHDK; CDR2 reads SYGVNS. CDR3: CASSGRGLYEQYF. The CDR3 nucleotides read TGTGCCAGCAGTGGCAGGGGATTATACGAGCAGTACTTC.

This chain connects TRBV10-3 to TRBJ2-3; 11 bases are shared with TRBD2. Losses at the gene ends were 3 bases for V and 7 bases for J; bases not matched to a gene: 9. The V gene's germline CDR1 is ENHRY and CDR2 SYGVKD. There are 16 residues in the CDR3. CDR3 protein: CAISEELAGVRNTQYF. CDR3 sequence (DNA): TGTGCCATCAGTGAAGAACTAGCGGGAGTAAGAAATACGCAGTATTTT.

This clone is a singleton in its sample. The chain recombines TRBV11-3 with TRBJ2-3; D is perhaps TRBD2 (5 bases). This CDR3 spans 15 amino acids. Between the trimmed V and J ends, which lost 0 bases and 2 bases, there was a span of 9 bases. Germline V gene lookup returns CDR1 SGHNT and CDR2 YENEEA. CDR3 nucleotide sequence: TGTGCCAGCAGCTTAGATTGGCGGGTCACAGATACGCAGTATTTT. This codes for CASSLDWRVTDTQYF.

The CDR3 nucleotides read TGTGCCAGCAGCGCCCGGACAGGGGGCTTCGACGAGCAGTACTTC. Translating it yields CASSARTGGFDEQYF. V and J are TRBV9 and TRBJ2-7; TRBD1 agrees at 11 bases. J gave up 5 bases and V 3 bases, and 7 bases lay outside the gene matches. The CDR3 has 15 amino acids. Per germline, CDR1 SGDLS and CDR2 YYNGEE.

CDR3 residues: CASSLSIGNQPQHF. The CDR3 DNA reads as TGTGCCAGCAGTTTAAGCATTGGCAATCAGCCCCAGCATTTT. V is TRBV28 and J is TRBJ1-5; D unclear. The CDR3 spans 14 residues. CDR1 is MDHEN and CDR2 is SYDVKM in the germline V gene. Trimming took off 2 bases at V and 2 bases at J, with 7 bases between the two ends.

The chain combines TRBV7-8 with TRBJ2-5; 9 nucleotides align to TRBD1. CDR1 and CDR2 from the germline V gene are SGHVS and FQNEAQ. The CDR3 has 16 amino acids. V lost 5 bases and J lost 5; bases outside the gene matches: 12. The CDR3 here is CASSTGTGSHGETQYF. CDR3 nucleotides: TGTGCCAGCAGCACGGGGACAGGGAGCCATGGGGAGACCCAGTACTTC.

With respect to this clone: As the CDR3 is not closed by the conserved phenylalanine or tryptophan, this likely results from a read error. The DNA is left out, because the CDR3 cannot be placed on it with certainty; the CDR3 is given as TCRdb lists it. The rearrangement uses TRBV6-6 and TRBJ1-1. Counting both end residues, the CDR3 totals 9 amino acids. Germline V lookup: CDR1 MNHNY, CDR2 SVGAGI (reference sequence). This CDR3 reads CASSEAVLP.

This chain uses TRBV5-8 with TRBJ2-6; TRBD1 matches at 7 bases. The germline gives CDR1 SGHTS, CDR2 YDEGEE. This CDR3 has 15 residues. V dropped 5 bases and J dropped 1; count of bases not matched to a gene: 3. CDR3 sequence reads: CASREQGSGANVLTF. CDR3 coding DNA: TGTGCCAGCAGGGAACAGGGGTCTGGGGCCAACGTCCTGACTTTC.

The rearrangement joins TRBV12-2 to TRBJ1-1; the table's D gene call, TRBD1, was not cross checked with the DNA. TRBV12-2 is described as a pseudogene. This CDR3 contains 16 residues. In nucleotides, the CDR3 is TGTGCAAGTCGCCTAGGACAGGGGGAAAGCGGCACTGAAGCTTTCTTT. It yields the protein CASRLGQGESGTEAFF.

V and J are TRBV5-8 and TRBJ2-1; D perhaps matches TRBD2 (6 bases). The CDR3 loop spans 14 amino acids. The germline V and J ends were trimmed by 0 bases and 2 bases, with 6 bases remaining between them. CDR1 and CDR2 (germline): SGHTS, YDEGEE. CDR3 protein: CASSLGGAYNEQFF. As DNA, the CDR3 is TGTGCCAGCAGCTTGGGGGGGGCCTACAATGAGCAGTTCTTC.

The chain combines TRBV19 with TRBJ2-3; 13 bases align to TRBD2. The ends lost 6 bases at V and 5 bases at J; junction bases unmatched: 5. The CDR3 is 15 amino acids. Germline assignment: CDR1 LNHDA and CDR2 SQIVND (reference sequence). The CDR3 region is CASSRTSGSGDTQYF. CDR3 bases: TGTGCCAGTAGCAGGACTAGCGGGAGTGGAGATACGCAGTATTTT. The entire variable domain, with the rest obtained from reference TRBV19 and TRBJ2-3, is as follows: DGGITQSPKYLFRKEGQNVTLSCEQNLNHDAMYWYRQDPGQGLRLIYYSQIVNDFQKGDIAEGYSVSREKKESFPLTVTSAQKNPTAFYLCASSRTSGSGDTQYFGPGTRLTVL.

CDR3 region: CASSSRVARNQPQHF. The CDR3 DNA reads TGTGCCAGCAGTTCCAGGGTGGCGAGAAATCAGCCCCAGCATTTT. The chain uses TRBV28 and TRBJ1-5; the D gene is possibly TRBD1 (5 bases). The length of the CDR3 is 15 residues. Deletions cut 4 bases from V and 4 bases from J, with 14 bases between. The germline V gene encodes CDR1 MDHEN and CDR2 SYDVKM.